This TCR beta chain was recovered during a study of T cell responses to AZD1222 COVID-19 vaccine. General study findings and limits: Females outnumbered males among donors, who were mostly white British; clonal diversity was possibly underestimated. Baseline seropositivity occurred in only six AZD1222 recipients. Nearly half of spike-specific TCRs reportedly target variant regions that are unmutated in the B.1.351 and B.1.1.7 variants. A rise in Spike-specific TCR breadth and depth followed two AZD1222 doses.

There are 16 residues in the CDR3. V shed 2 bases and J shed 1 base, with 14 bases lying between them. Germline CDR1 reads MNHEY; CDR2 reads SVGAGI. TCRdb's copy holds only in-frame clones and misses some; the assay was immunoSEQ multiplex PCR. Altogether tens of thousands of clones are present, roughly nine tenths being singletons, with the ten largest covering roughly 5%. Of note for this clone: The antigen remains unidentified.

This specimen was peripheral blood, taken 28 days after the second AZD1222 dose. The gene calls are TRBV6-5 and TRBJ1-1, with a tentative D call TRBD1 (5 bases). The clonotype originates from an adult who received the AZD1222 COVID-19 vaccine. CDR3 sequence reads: CASSYRWDGPNTEAFF. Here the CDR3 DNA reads TGTGCCAGCAGTTACCGGTGGGACGGACCGAACACTGAAGCTTTCTTT.